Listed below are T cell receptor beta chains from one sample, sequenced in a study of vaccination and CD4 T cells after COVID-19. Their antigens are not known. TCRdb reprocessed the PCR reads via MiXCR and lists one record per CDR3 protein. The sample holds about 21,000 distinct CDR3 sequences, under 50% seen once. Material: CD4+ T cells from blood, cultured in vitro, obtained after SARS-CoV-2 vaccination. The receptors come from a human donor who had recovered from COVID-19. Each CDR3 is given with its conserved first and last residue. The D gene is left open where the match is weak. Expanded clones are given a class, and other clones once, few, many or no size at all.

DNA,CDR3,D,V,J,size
TGTGCCAGCAGGAGAATGCGGGGGGGCATGGAGACCCAGTACTTC,CASRRMRGGMETQYF,TRBD2,TRBV6-2/TRBV6-3,TRBJ2-5,.
TGTGCCAGCAGCCCTACCGGGACAGGGGGAGATGGCTACACCTTC,CASSPTGTGGDGYTF,TRBD1,TRBV7-8,TRBJ1-2,.
TGTGCCAGCAGCTTAGACAAACAGGGAGTGGGCACTGAAGCTTTCTTT,CASSLDKQGVGTEAFF,.,TRBV11-2,TRBJ1-1,.
TGTGCCAGCAGTAAAGGGGGGTACTCTGAAGCTTTCTTT,CASSKGGYSEAFF,.,TRBV28,TRBJ1-1,.
TGCGCCAGCAGCCAAGATAGGGGACTGATCTACGAGCAGTACTTC,CASSQDRGLIYEQYF,.,TRBV4-3,TRBJ2-7,few
TGTGCCAGCAGCTTAGAAGGTCAACAGGGTATAAATCAGCCCCAGCATTTT,CASSLEGQQGINQPQHF,.,TRBV7-8,TRBJ1-5,few
TGTGCCAGTAGTATACGGGGACAGCCCCAGCATTTT,CASSIRGQPQHF,.,TRBV19,TRBJ1-5,.
TGTGCCAGCAGCCCCGACCTTGACCAAGAGACCCAGTACTTC,CASSPDLDQETQYF,.,TRBV11-3,TRBJ2-5,.
TGTGCCAGCAGCCCTCGGGACTACTACGAGCAGTACTTC,CASSPRDYYEQYF,TRBD2,TRBV11-2,TRBJ2-7,.
TGTGCCAGCAGCTTAGGCCCCCGGGGCTCTGGAAACACCATATATTTT,CASSLGPRGSGNTIYF,.,TRBV7-6,TRBJ1-3,.
TGTGCCAGCAGCTTAAGCGAGGGTCAGCCCCAGCATTTT,CASSLSEGQPQHF,.,TRBV7-9,TRBJ1-5,few
TGTGCCAGCAGTACTTGGACAGGGGGGAACTATGGCTACACCTTC,CASSTWTGGNYGYTF,TRBD1,TRBV2,TRBJ1-2,.
TGCGCCAGCAGAAGGGACAGCGACACTGAAGCTTTCTTT,CASRRDSDTEAFF,TRBD1,TRBV10-1,TRBJ1-1,few
TGTGCCAGCAGGGGAACAGGGCCCACTGAAGCTTTCTTT,CASRGTGPTEAFF,.,TRBV27,TRBJ1-1,few
TGTGCCAGTAGTTCCTCCCGAGCTAACTATGGCTACACCTTC,CASSSSRANYGYTF,.,TRBV19,TRBJ1-2,.
TGTGCCAGCAGCCCCCCAGGGACAGTTAACTATGGCTACACCTTC,CASSPPGTVNYGYTF,TRBD1,TRBV28,TRBJ1-2,.
TGTGCCAGCACCCTAAGAGGGACAGTGACATCGAACACTGAAGCTTTCTTT,CASTLRGTVTSNTEAFF,TRBD1,TRBV27,TRBJ1-1,.
TGTGCCAGCAGTTCCCCGGGACGGACTGAAGCTTTCTTT,CASSSPGRTEAFF,.,TRBV6-5,TRBJ1-1,.
TGTGCCTCGAGTCAGGGTCCAAACATTCAGTACTTC,CASSQGPNIQYF,.,TRBV15,TRBJ2-4,.
TGTGCCAGCAGCTCTAGCTTTCGCGAGACCCAGTACTTC,CASSSSFRETQYF,.,TRBV5-4,TRBJ2-5,.
TGTGCCAGCTCACCACCCGGTGGGCCTCGATTTTACAATGAGCAGTTCTTC,CASSPPGGPRFYNEQFF,.,TRBV18,TRBJ2-1,.
TGTGCCAGCAGTTCCCCCGGCGTCCCCTACGAGCAGTACTTC,CASSSPGVPYEQYF,.,TRBV6-5,TRBJ2-7,.
TGTGCCAGCAGTTCTACCGGGACTAGTGGGTCCGGGGAGCTGTTTTTT,CASSSTGTSGSGELFF,TRBD2,TRBV27,TRBJ2-2,.
TGTGCCATCAGAGGGACTAGCGGGACCCAGTACTTC,CAIRGTSGTQYF,TRBD2,TRBV10-3,TRBJ2-5,few
TGTGCCAGCAGCTTGCCGGGACTAGCGGGAGTTGAACACTTC,CASSLPGLAGVEHF,TRBD2,TRBV7-9,TRBJ2-7,once
TGCGCCAGCAGCCAAGAGACTGTTCGGCAAGCTGAAGCTTTCTTT,CASSQETVRQAEAFF,.,TRBV4-3,TRBJ1-1,.
TGTGCCAGCAGCTATTTGCCGGGACTAGCGAAGACAGATACGCAGTATTTT,CASSYLPGLAKTDTQYF,TRBD2,TRBV7-9,TRBJ2-3,.
TGTGCCAGCTGGACCCAACAGGGTCAGCCCCAGCATTTT,CASWTQQGQPQHF,.,TRBV6-1,TRBJ1-5,few
TGCGGGGTGCCAGTGCCGGGAAACACCATATATTTT,CGVPVPGNTIYF,.,TRBV20-1,TRBJ1-3,.
TGTGCCAGCAGCTTAGCGGCTAGCGGGGGGAACAATGAGCAGTTCTTC,CASSLAASGGNNEQFF,TRBD2,TRBV7-8,TRBJ2-1,.
TGTGCCAGCAGTTGGGTCCTTCCCGACAGTCCCAACGAGCAGTACTTC,CASSWVLPDSPNEQYF,.,TRBV27,TRBJ2-7,.
TGCAGTGCTCTGAATCCCGCTAGCGGGACGGGCTACGAGCAGTACTTC,CSALNPASGTGYEQYF,TRBD2,TRBV20-1,TRBJ2-7,.
TGTGCCACCAGTGAACCGTCCCCCTACAATGAGCAGTTCTTC,CATSEPSPYNEQFF,.,TRBV24-1,TRBJ2-1,.
TGCAGTGCGCAGCTCGGGGAGCTGTTTTTT,CSAQLGELFF,.,TRBV20-1,TRBJ2-2,.
TGTGCCAGCTCACCAACAGGGGTTGGGTCACCCCTCCACTTT,CASSPTGVGSPLHF,TRBD1,TRBV18,TRBJ1-6,.
TGCAGCGCCTCCGGGCCAGGCGGTAATTCACCCCTCCACTTT,CSASGPGGNSPLHF,.,TRBV29-1,TRBJ1-6,few
TGTGCCAGCAGTTTGACGGTTGGGGGTTCGGCTTTCTTT,CASSLTVGGSAFF,.,TRBV27,TRBJ1-1,.
TGCAGTGCTAGCGCCCCGTTGGACTGGAGACAAGAGACCCAGTACTTC,CSASAPLDWRQETQYF,.,TRBV20-1,TRBJ2-5,.
TGTGCCATCAGTGAGGGTATCAGGGGAGGTGAGACCCAGTACTTC,CAISEGIRGGETQYF,.,TRBV10-3,TRBJ2-5,few
TGTGCCACCAGTGGAGTGGCCACAGATACGCAGTATTTT,CATSGVATDTQYF,.,TRBV24-1,TRBJ2-3,.
TGTGCCAGCAGCTTTGGGACTAGCGGGAGTAAGTTCTTC,CASSFGTSGSKFF,TRBD2,TRBV7-3,TRBJ2-1,.
TGCAGTGCTAGAGACACAACTACGGGGACCCATTCACCCCTCCACTTT,CSARDTTTGTHSPLHF,.,TRBV20-1,TRBJ1-6,.
TGTGCCAGTAGTCCCCACGAGGGCATGAACACTGAAGCTTTCTTT,CASSPHEGMNTEAFF,.,TRBV19,TRBJ1-1,few
TGTGCCAGCAGCCGTACCTTCGGGACAGGGGAAGGGGGCTACACCTTC,CASSRTFGTGEGGYTF,TRBD1,TRBV7-9,TRBJ1-2,.
TGTGCCAGCAGCAGTGGGGCGCGCTACACCTTC,CASSSGARYTF,.,TRBV9,TRBJ1-2,.
TGTGCCAGCGGGCAGACCCATTCACCCCTCCACTTT,CASGQTHSPLHF,.,TRBV9,TRBJ1-6,.
TGTGCCAGCAGTCGCAACACAGGGGTTTCTAATTCACCCCTCCACTTT,CASSRNTGVSNSPLHF,TRBD1,TRBV6-1,TRBJ1-6,.
TGTGCCAGCAGCCCACTTGGGTCCCCAAAGGGCCTGATCACTGAAGCTTTCTTT,CASSPLGSPKGLITEAFF,.,TRBV7-9,TRBJ1-1,.
TGTGCCAGCAGCGTAGGCCAGAACTATGGCTACACCTTC,CASSVGQNYGYTF,.,TRBV9,TRBJ1-2,few